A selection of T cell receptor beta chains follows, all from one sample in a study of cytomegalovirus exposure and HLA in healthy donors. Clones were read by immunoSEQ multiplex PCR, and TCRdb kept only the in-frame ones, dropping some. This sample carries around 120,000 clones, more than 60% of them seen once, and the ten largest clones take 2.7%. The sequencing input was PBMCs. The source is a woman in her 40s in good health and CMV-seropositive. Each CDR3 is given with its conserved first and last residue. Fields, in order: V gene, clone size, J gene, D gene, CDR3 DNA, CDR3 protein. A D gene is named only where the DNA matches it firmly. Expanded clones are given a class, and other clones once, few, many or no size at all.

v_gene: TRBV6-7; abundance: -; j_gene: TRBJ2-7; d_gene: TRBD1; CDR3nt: TGTGCCAGCACCCACGGACAGGGTGACGAGCAGTACTTC; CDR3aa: CASTHGQGDEQYF
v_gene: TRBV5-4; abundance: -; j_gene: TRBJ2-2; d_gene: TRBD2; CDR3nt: TGTGCCAGCAGCGGGGCTAGCGGTTCGGCACCCGGGGAGCTGTTTTTT; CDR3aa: CASSGASGSAPGELFF
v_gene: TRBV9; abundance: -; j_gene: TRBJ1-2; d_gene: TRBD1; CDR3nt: TGTGCCAGCAGCGCACTGGGACAGGGGGCGGTCCATGGCTACACCTTC; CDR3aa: CASSALGQGAVHGYTF
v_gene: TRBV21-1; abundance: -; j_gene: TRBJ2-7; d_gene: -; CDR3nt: TGTGCCAGCAGCCCCCCTGGACGGGACACCGAGACCTACGAGCAGTACTTC; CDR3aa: CASSPPGRDTETYEQYF
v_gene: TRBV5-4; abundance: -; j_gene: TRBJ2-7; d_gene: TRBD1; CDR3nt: TGTGCCAGCAGCTTGAGCGTCTGGGACAGGGGCTACGAGCAGTACTTC; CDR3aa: CASSLSVWDRGYEQYF
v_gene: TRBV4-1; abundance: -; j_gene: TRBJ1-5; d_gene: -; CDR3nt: TGCGCCAGCAGCCTCTTAGTCGTGGGCAATCAGCCCCAGCATTTT; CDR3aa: CASSLLVVGNQPQHF
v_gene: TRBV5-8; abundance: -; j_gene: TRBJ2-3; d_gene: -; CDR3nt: TGTGCCAGCAGCTTGGAGAGGTGGGGCACAGATACGCAGTATTTT; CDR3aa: CASSLERWGTDTQYF
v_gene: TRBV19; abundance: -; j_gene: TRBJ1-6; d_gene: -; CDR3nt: TGTGCCAGTAGAAATACGGTTTCACCCCTCCACTTT; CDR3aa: CASRNTVSPLHF
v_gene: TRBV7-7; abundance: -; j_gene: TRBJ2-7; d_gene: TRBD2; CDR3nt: TGTGCTAGCAGCCCCGGGACTAGCGGGAGCGTACACGAGCAGTACTTC; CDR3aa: CASSPGTSGSVHEQYF
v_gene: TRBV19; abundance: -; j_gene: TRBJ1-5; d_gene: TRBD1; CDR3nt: TGTGCCAGTAGTATAGAAGGACAGGGCTATCAGCCCCAGCATTTT; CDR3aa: CASSIEGQGYQPQHF
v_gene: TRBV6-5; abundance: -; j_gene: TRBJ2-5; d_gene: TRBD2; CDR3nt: TGTGCCAGCAGTTACGGCGGGGGGCTAGGAGAGACCCAGTACTTC; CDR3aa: CASSYGGGLGETQYF
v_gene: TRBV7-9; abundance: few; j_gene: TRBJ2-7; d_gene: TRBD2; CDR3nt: TGTGCCAGCACCGAGGAGGGGACTAGCGGGAGTGACGAGCAGTACTTC; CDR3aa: CASTEEGTSGSDEQYF
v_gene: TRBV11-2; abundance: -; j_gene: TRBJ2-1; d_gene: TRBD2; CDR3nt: TGTGCCAGCAGCTCGGGAGGGAACTACAATGAGCAGTTCTTC; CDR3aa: CASSSGGNYNEQFF
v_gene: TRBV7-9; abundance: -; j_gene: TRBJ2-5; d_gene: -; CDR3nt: TGTGCCAGCAGCTTGCTGGAGGGGCCGGGAGAGACCCAGTACTTC; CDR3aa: CASSLLEGPGETQYF
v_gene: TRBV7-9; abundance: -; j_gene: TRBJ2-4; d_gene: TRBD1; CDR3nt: TGTGCCAGCAGCTTAGGGACAGGGCTGGACTTCGCCAAAAACATTCAGTACTTC; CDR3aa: CASSLGTGLDFAKNIQYF
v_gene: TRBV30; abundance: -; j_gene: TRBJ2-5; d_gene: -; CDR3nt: TGTGCCTGGCCCCTAGCTCGGGAGACCCAGTACTTC; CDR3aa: CAWPLARETQYF
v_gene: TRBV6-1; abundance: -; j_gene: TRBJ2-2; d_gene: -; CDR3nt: TGTGCCAGCACTGGGGTCTGGGTCGGGGCCGGGGAGCTGTTTTTT; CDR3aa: CASTGVWVGAGELFF
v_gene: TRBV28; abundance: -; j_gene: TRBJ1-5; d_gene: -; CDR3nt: TGTGCCAGCAGGCTAGGGGGCAATCAGCCCCAGCATTTT; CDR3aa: CASRLGGNQPQHF
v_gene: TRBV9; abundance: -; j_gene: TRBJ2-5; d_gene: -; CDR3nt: TGTGCCAGCAGCGTAGGGTCTACCACCCAAGGAGGAGAGACCCAGTACTTC; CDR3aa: CASSVGSTTQGGETQYF
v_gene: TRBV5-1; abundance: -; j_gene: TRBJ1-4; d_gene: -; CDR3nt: TGCGCCAGCAGCCTTAACAGCTACACTAATGAAAAACTGTTTTTT; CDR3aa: CASSLNSYTNEKLFF
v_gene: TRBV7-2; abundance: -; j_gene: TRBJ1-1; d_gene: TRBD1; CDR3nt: TGTGCCAGCAGCTTAGTGTCAGGGGGAAACACTGAAGCTTTCTTT; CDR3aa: CASSLVSGGNTEAFF
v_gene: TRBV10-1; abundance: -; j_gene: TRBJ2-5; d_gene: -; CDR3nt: TGCGCCAGCAGTGGGGACTCGGAGACCCAGTACTTC; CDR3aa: CASSGDSETQYF
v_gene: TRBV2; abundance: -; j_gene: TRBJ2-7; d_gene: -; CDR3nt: TGTGCCAGCAGTGAAGAATTCGCCTACGAGCAGTACTTC; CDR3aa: CASSEEFAYEQYF
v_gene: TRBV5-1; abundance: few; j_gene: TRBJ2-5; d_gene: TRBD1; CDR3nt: TGCGCCAGCAGCTTAGACAGGGTCCAGGCCCAGTACTTC; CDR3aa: CASSLDRVQAQYF
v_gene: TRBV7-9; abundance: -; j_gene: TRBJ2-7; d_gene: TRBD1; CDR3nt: TGTGCCAGCAGCTACGGACAGGGGAGCTCCTACGAGCAGTACTTC; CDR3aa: CASSYGQGSSYEQYF
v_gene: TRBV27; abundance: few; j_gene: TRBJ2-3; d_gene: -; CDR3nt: TGTGCCAGCAGCTCAGGACTAAGTAGAAAGTATTTT; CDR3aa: CASSSGLSRKYF
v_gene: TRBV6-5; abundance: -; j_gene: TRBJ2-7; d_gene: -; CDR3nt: TGTGCCAGCAGTTATTCACAGGGTTACGAGCAGTACTTC; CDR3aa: CASSYSQGYEQYF
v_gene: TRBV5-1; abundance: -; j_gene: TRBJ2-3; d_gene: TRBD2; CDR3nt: TGCGCCAGCAGCCTCGGACTAGCGTACACAGATACGCAGTATTTT; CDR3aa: CASSLGLAYTDTQYF
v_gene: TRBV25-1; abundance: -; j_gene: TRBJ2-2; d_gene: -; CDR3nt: TGTGCCAGCATCGGGTTGACAGCGAACACCGGGGAGCTGTTTTTT; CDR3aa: CASIGLTANTGELFF
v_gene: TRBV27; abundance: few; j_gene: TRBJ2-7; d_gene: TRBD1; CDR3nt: TGTGCCAGCAGTGCGGACAGGTTCTCCTACGAGCAGTACTTC; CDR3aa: CASSADRFSYEQYF
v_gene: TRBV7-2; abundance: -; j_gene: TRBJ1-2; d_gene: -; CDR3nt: TGTGCCAGCAGCCCCATGAGGGCAGCTGCTAACTATGGCTACACCTTC; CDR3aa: CASSPMRAAANYGYTF
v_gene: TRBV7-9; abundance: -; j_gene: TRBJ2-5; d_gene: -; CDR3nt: TGTGCCAGCGGAGAAGAGACCCAGTACTTC; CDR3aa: CASGEETQYF
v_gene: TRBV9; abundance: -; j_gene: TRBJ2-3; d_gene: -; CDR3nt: TGTGCCAGCAGCGCAAGCGGATCAAGCACAGATACGCAGTATTTT; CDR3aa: CASSASGSSTDTQYF
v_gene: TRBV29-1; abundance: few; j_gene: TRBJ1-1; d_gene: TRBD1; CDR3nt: TGCAGCGTTTCCCAGGGGGCCGACACTGAAGCTTTCTTT; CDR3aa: CSVSQGADTEAFF
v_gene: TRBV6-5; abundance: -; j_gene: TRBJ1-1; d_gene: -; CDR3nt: TGTGCCAGCTTCCAGGGCACTGAAGCTTTCTTT; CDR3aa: CASFQGTEAFF
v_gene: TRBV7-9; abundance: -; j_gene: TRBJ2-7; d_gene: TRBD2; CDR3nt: TGTGCCAGCAGCCCCGCGCTAGCGGGTTACGAGCAGTACTTC; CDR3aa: CASSPALAGYEQYF
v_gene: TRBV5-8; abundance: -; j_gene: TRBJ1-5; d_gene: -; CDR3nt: TGTGCCAGCAGCTTGGGGACTTTTCAGCCCCAGCATTTT; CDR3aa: CASSLGTFQPQHF
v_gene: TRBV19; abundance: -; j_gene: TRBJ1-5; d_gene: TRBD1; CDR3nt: TGTGCCAGCCCCCAGGGGGGTAGAAATCAGCCCCAGCATTTT; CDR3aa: CASPQGGRNQPQHF
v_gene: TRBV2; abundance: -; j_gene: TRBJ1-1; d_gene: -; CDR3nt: TGTGCCAGCAGTATAACAGAGTCACGAGCTTTCTTT; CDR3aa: CASSITESRAFF
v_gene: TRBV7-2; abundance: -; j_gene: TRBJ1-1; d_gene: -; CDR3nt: TGTGCCAGCAGCTTAGTGTCGGGGTCGAACACTGAAGCTTTCTTT; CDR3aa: CASSLVSGSNTEAFF
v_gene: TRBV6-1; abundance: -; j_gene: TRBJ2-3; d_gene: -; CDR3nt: TGTGCCAGCAGTGGTCTAGCGACAAAACCCACAGATACGCAGTATTTT; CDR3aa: CASSGLATKPTDTQYF
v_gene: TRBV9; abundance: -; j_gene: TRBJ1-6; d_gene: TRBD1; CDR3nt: TGTGCCAGCAGCGTAGGTGAGACAGGGGTTTCACCCCTCCACTTT; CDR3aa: CASSVGETGVSPLHF
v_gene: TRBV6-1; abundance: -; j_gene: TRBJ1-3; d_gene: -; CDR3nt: TGTGCCAGCAGTGAAGTTTTCTACGGACAGTCTGGAAACACCATATATTTT; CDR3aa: CASSEVFYGQSGNTIYF
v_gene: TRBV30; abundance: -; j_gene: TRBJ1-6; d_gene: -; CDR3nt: TGTGCCTGGAGTCTCGGCGGGGTTCAGGGCAATTCACCCCTCCACTTT; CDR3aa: CAWSLGGVQGNSPLHF
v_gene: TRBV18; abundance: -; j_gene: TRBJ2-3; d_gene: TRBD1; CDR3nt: TGTGCCAGCTCACCGGGACAGGGTCTACCAGATACGCAGTATTTT; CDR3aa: CASSPGQGLPDTQYF
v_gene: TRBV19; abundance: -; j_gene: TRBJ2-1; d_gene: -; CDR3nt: TGTGCCAGTAGTCGTAAGGGGTCCCATGAGCAGTTCTTC; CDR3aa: CASSRKGSHEQFF
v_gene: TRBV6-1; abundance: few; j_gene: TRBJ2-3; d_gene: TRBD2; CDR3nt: TGTGCCAGCAGTGAGCCGTCTAGCGGGAGACCAGATACGCAGTATTTT; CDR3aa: CASSEPSSGRPDTQYF
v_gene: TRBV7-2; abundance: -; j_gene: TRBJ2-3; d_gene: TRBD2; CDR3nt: TGTGCCAGCAGCCTTTTAGCGGGAGATACGCAGTATTTT; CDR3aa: CASSLLAGDTQYF
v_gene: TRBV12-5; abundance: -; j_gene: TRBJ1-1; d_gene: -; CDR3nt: TGTGCTAGTGGCCCGGGACACGGGACTGAAGCTTTCTTT; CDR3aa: CASGPGHGTEAFF
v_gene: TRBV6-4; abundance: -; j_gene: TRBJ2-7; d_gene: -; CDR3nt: TGTGCCAGCAGCCCGAAACCGGCCGGGGCCTACGAGCAGTACTTC; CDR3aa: CASSPKPAGAYEQYF
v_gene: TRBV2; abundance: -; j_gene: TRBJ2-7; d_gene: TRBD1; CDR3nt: TGTGCCAGCAGTGATGGCGGACAGGGTCGATACGAGCAGTACTTC; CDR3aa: CASSDGGQGRYEQYF
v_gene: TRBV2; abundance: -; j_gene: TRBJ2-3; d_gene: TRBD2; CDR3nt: TGTGCCAGCAGTGCGACTAGCGGGATGGCAGATACGCAGTATTTT; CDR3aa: CASSATSGMADTQYF
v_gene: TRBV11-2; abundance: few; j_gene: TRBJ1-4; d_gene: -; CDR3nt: TGTGCCAGCAGCTTAGTCCAGTGGGAAAAACTGTTTTTT; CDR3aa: CASSLVQWEKLFF
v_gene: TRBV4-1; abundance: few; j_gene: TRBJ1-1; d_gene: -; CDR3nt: TGCGCCAGCGACGACTTCAACACTGAAGCTTTCTTT; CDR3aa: CASDDFNTEAFF
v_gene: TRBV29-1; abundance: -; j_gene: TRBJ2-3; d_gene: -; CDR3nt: TGCAGCGTTGAATTCGGGAATGGGGCAGATACGCAGTATTTT; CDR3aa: CSVEFGNGADTQYF
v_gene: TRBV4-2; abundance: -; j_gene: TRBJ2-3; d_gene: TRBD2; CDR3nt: TGTGCCAGCAGCCAAACCACCAGCGGGGGCACAGATACGCAGTATTTT; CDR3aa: CASSQTTSGGTDTQYF
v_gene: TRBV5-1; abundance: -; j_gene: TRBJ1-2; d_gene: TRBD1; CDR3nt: TGCGCCAGCAGCTCCTCGGGACAGGGAAGAGGGGCCTTC; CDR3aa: CASSSSGQGRGAF
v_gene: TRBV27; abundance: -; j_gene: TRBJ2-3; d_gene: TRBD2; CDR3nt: TGTGCCAGCAGTTTCCTACCCCCCGGGACTAGGAACACAGATACGCAGTATTTT; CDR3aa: CASSFLPPGTRNTDTQYF